This T cell receptor beta chain was sequenced in a study of blood T cell repertoires in COVID-19. Turning to the study itself: Acute-phase and convalescent COVID-19 samples originated in the United States, Italy and Spain. T cells, B-cell-depleted T cells, or PBMCs supplied cDNA or gDNA.

Original processing methods: Researchers report that nucleated cell counts were estimated from reference gene primer amplification. TCRdb's table, derived via immunoSEQ multiplex PCR, lists solely in-frame clones and lacks some. The V and J calls and the clone size are those of that table, but D and trimming were determined from the DNA. The sample holds under 150,000 clones, more than 75% seen once. The V end was cut by 1 base, the J end by 5 bases, with 6 bases between. The CDR3 runs 12 residues. Germline assignment: CDR1 SEHNR and CDR2 FQNEAQ (reference sequence). This clonotype was sampled from a middle-aged woman with acute or convalescent COVID-19. Source material: peripheral blood. This chain connects TRBV7-9 to TRBJ2-7; possibly TRBD2 for D (5 bases). CDR3 sequence reads: CASSLVGNEQYF. CDR3 DNA: TGTGCCAGCAGCTTAGTCGGGAACGAGCAGTACTTC. Combining the CDR3 with reference TRBV7-9 and TRBJ2-7 gives the whole variable domain DTGVSQNPRHKITKRGQNVTFRCDPISEHNRLYWYRQTLGQGPEFLTYFQNEAQLEKSRLLSDRFSAERPKGSFSTLEIQRTEQGDSAMYLCASSLVGNEQYFGPGTRLTVT.